This T cell receptor beta chain derives from a study of shared clonotypes between healthy human individuals. Study-level information: Every donor yielded three CD4 naive, three CD4 memory, two CD8 naive and one CD8 memory plate. Study results and caveats: Although depth was large, rarefaction showed that sequencing of the sorted subsets was incomplete. As a rule, naive subsets had a larger estimated richness than memory subsets.

For this clone: The target antigen is unknown.

In replicate PCRs of sorted subsets, approximately 200 ng DNA, approximately 30,000 T cell genomes, was used. Sequencing used immunoSEQ multiplex PCR; TCRdb keeps in-frame clones, though not all of them. The sample carries around 980,000 clones, 75% to 85% recorded once. This CDR3 has 15 residues. CDR1 LNHDA and CDR2 SQIVND come from the germline V gene (reference sequence). V dropped 7 bases and J dropped 5; count of bases not matched to a gene: 10. The specimen was memory CD4+ T cells from PBMCs. As to subset: CD45RA-negative fraction. The clonotype comes from a man aged 18-30 years in good health. Some clones in this sample may be carry-over from other donors' samples. This rearrangement joins TRBV19 to TRBJ2-2; the match to TRBD1 covers 7 bases. The CDR3 DNA reads as TGTGCCAGTACCGAAGGGGGCGGATGGACCGGGGAGCTGTTTTTT. The encoded protein is CASTEGGGWTGELFF. Filled out from reference TRBV19 and TRBJ2-2, the complete variable domain reads DGGITQSPKYLFRKEGQNVTLSCEQNLNHDAMYWYRQDPGQGLRLIYYSQIVNDFQKGDIAEGYSVSREKKESFPLTVTSAQKNPTAFYLCASTEGGGWTGELFFGEGSRLTVL.